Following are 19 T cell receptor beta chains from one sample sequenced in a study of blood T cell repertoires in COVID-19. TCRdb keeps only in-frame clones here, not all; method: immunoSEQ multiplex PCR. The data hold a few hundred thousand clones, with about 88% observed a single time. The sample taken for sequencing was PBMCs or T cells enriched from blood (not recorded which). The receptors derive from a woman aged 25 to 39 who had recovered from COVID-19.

The CDR3 reads CASSPSTGGNYSNQPQHF. CDR3 sequence (DNA): TGTGCCAGCAGTCCATCGACAGGGGGCAACTATAGCAATCAGCCCCAGCATTTT. This chain uses TRBV27 with TRBJ1-5; 10 bases line up with TRBD1. The CDR3 spans 18 residues. The germline CDR1 and CDR2 sequences are MNHEY and SMNVEV (reference sequence). V was clipped by 5 bases and J by 0 bases; unmatched bases: 10.

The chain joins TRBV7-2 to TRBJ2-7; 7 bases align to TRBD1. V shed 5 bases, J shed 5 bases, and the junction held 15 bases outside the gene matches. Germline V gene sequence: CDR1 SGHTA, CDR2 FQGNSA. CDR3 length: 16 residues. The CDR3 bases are TGTGCCAGCAGCGCCAGACAGGGCTCTTTTTTCCACGAGCAGTACTTC. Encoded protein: CASSARQGSFFHEQYF.

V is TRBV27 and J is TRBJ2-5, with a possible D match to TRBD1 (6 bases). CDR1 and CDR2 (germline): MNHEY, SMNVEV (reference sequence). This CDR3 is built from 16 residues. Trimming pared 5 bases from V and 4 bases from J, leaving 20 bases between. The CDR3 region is CASSQFSTGRGETQYF. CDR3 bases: TGTGCCAGCAGTCAATTCTCCACAGGGCGAGGAGAGACCCAGTACTTC.

The CDR3 here is CASSSRYSGNQPQHF. The CDR3 bases are TGTGCCAGCAGTTCCCGCTATAGCGGGAATCAGCCCCAGCATTTT. The rearrangement joins TRBV28 to TRBJ1-5; D unclear. V shed 4 bases and J shed 4 bases, with 14 bases lying between them. The germline V gene encodes CDR1 MDHEN and CDR2 SYDVKM. This CDR3 spans 15 amino acids.

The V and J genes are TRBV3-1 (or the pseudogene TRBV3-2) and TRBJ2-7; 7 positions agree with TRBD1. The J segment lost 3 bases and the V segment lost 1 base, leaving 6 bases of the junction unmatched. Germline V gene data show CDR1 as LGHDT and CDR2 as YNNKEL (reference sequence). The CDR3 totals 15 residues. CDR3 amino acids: CASSQGPQGHYEQYF. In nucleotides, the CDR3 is TGTGCCAGCAGCCAAGGCCCACAGGGGCACTACGAGCAGTACTTC.

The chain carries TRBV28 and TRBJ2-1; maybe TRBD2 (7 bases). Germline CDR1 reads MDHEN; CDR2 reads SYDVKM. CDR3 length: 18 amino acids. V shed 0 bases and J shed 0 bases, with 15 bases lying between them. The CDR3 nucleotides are TGTGCCAGCAGTTTATGGCCTGGGGGGGGCAGCTCCTACAATGAGCAGTTCTTC. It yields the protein CASSLWPGGGSSYNEQFF.

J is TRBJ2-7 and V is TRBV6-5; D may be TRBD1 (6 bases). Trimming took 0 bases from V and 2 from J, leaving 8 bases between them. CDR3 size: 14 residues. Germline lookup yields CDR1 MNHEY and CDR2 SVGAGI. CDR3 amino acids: CASSYSRQAYEQYF. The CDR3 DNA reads TGTGCCAGCAGTTACTCGAGACAGGCCTACGAGCAGTACTTC.

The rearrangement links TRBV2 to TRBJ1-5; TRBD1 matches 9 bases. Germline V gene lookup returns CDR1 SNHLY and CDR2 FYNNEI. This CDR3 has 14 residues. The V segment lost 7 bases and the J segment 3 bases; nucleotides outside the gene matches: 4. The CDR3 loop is CASTWTGANQPQHF. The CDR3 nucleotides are TGTGCCAGCACCTGGACAGGGGCCAATCAGCCCCAGCATTTT.

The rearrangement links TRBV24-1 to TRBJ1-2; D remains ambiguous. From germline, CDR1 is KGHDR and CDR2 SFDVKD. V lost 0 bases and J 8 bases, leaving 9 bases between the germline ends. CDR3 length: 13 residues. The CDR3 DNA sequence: TGTGCCACCAGTGATTTGCACGGTTCGGGCTACACCTTC. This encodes CATSDLHGSGYTF.

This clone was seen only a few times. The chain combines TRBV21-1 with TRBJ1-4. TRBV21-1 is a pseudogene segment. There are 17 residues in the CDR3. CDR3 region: CASSKRRPTRANEKLFF. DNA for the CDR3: TGTGCCAGCAGCAAGCGTCGACCCACTCGGGCTAATGAAAAACTGTTTTTT.

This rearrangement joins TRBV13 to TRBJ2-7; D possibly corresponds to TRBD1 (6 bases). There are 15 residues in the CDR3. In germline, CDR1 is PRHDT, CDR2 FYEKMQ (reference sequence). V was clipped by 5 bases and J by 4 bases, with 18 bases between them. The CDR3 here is CASSLQGEGRYEQYF. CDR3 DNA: TGTGCCAGCAGCCTACAGGGTGAGGGTCGGTACGAGCAGTACTTC.

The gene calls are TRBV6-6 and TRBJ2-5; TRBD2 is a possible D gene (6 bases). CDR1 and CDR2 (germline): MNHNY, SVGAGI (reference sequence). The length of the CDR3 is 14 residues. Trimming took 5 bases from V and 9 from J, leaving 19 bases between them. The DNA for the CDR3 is TGTGCCAGCAGTCCAACTAGCCTCTTCGATGCCCAGTACTTC. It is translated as CASSPTSLFDAQYF.

CDR3 amino acids: CASRGDRGRSSYEQYF. The CDR3 bases are TGTGCCAGCAGGGGGGACAGGGGGCGTAGCTCCTACGAGCAGTACTTC. This chain uses TRBV2 with TRBJ2-7; 12 bases map to TRBD1. The CDR3 length is 16 residues. Trimming cost V 6 bases and J 0 bases; bases outside gene matches: 6. Germline V gene lookup returns CDR1 SNHLY and CDR2 FYNNEI.

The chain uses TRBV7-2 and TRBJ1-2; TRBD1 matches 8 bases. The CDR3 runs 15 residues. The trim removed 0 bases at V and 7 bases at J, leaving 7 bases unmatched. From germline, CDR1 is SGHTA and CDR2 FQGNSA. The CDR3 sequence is CASSLARGQGAGYTF. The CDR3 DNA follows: TGTGCCAGCAGCTTAGCGCGGGGGCAGGGGGCTGGCTACACCTTC.

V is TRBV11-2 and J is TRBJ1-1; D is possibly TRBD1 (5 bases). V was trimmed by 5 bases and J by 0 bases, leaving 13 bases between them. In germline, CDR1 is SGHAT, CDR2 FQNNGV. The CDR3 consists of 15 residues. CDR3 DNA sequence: TGTGCCAGCAGCCCCGGGGGTCCCATGAACACTGAAGCTTTCTTT. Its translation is CASSPGGPMNTEAFF.

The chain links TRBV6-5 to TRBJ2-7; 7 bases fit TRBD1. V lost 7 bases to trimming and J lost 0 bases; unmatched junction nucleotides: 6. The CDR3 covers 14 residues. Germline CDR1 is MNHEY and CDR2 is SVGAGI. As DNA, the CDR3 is TGTGCCAGCACTATGACAGGGTCCTCCTACGAGCAGTACTTC. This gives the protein CASTMTGSSYEQYF.

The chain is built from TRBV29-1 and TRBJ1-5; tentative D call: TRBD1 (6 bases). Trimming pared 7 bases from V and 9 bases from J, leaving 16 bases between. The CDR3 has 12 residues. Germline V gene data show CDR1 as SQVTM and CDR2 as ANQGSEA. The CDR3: CSAMDSLGPQHF. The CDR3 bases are TGCAGCGCCATGGACAGCTTGGGGCCCCAGCATTTT.

CDR3 bases: TGTGCCAGCAGTACACAGGGGGCGAACACTGAAGCTTTCTTT. Translation: CASSTQGANTEAFF. The V gene is TRBV7-6, the J gene TRBJ1-1; 9 positions agree with TRBD1. Germline V lookup: CDR1 SGHVS, CDR2 FNYEAQ. The CDR3 is made up of 14 amino acids. V lost 6 bases, J lost 1 base, and 3 bases stayed unmatched.

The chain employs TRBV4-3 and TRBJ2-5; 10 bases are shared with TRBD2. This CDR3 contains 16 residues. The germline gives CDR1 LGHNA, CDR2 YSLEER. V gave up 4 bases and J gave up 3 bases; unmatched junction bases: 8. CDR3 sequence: CASSLRLAGDEETQYF. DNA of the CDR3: TGCGCCAGCAGCCTAAGACTAGCGGGTGACGAAGAGACCCAGTACTTC.